The clone carrying this T cell receptor (beta chain) was observed at least ten times. Its specificity is unknown. From the germline J gene comes the end of the CDR3, since the read stops 3 residues before it. This record belongs to a study of T cell clonality in common variable immunodeficiency. Both groups were predominantly of Caucasian heritage. Study results and limitations: Compared with healthy controls, CVID subjects showed increased TCRbeta clonality, mostly in about a third.

The trim removed 0 bases at V and 7 bases at J, leaving 18 bases unmatched. The germline CDR1 and CDR2 sequences are KGHSH and LQKENI. This CDR3 is 20 amino acids long. Using immunoSEQ multiplex PCR, the repertoire was profiled, and TCRdb retains in-frame clones only, with some absent. Observed in the sample are 40,000 to 65,000 clones, none of them singletons. This sequence originates from a person aged 18-69 years in good health. Material for sequencing was peripheral blood mononuclear cells. J is TRBJ2-1 and V is TRBV18; 10 bases match TRBD2. The sequenced part of the CDR3 DNA is TGTGCCAGCTCACCACCGGTTTTGACTAGCGGGTTTCATAAGTGGAATGAG. It codes for CASSPPVLTSGFHKWNE. The whole CDR3 protein reads CASSPPVLTSGFHKWNEQFF.